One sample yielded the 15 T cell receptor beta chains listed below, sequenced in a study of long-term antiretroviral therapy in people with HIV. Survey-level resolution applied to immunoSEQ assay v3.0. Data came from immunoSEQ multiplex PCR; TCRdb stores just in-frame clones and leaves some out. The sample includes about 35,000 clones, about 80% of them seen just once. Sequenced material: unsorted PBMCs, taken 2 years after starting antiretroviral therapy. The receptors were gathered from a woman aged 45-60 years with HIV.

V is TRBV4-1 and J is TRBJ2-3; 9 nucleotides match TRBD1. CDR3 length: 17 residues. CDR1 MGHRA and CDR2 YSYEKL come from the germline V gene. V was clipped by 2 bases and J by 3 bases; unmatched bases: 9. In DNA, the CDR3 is TGCGCCAGCAGCCAAAACCCCGGGGGGACAGGGACAGATACGCAGTATTTT. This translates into CASSQNPGGTGTDTQYF.

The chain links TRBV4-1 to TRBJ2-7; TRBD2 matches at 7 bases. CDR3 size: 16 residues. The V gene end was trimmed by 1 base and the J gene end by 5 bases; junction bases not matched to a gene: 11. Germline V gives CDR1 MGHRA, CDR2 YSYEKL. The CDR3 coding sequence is TGCGCCAGCAGCCAAGGAAGAGGGACGAGCGGGAACGAGCAGTACTTC. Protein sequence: CASSQGRGTSGNEQYF.

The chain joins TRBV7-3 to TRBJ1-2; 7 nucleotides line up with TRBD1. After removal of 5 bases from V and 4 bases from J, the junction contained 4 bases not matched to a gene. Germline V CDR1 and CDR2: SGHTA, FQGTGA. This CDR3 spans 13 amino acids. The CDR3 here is CASSPTGSYGYTF. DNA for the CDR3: TGTGCCAGCAGCCCGACAGGGAGCTATGGCTACACCTTC.

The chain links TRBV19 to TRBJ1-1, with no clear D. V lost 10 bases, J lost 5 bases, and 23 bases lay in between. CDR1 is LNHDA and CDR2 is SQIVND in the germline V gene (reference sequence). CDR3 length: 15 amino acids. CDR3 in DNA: TGTGCCACCCAAGCTCTCGACATTCGAACGACTGAAGCTTTCTTT. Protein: CATQALDIRTTEAFF.

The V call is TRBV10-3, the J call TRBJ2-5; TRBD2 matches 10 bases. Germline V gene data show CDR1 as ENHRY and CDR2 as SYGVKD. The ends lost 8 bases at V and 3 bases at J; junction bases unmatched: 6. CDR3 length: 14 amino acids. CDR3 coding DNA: TGTGCCATCTCTAGCGGGGGAATCAAAGAGACCCAGTACTTC. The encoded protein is CAISSGGIKETQYF.

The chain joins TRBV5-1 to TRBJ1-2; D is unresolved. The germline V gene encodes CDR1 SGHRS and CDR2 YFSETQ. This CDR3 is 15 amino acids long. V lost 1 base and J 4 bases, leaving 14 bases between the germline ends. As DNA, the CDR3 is TGCGCCAGCAGCTTGATGGGCAGCTCTAGCTATGGCTACACCTTC. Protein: CASSLMGSSSYGYTF.

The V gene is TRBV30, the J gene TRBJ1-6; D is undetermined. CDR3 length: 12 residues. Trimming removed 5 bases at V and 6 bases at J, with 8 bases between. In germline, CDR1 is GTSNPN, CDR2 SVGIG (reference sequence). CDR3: CAWSDGNSPLHF. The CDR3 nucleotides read TGTGCCTGGTCGGACGGTAATTCACCCCTCCACTTT.

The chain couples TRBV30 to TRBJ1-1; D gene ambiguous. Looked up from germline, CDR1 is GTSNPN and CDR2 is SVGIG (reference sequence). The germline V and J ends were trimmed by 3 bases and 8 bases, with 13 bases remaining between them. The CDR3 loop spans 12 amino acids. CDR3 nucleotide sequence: TGTGCCTGGAGGGGAGGAAGGGTAGAAGCTTTCTTT. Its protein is CAWRGGRVEAFF.

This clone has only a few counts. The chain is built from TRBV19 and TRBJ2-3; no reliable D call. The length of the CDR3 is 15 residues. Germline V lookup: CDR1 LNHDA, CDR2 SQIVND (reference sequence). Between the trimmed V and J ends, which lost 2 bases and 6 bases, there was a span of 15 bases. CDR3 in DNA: TGTGCCAGTAGTATAAGGAGCCCAGCTAGTGATACGCAGTATTTT. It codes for CASSIRSPASDTQYF.

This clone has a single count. CDR3 in amino acids: CASSLFSGELFF. CDR3 DNA sequence: TGTGCCAGCAGCCTTTTTTCTGGGGAGCTGTTTTTT. The chain recombines TRBV7-2 with TRBJ2-2; D remains unclear. Germline CDR1 and CDR2: SGHTA and FQGNSA. V gave up 5 bases and J gave up 8 bases, with 9 bases separating them. The CDR3 has 12 amino acids.

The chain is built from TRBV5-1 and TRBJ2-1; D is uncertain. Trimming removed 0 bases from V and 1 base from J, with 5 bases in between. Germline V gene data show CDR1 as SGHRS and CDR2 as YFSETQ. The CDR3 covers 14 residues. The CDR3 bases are TGCGCCAGCAGCTTGGAGTTTTCCTACAATGAGCAGTTCTTC. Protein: CASSLEFSYNEQFF.

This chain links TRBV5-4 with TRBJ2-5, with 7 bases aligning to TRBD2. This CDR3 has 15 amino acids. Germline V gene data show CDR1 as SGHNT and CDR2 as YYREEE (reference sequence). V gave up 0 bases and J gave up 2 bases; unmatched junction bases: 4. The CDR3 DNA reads TGTGCCAGCAGCTTGGCAGGCGGGGGTCAAGAGACCCAGTACTTC. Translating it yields CASSLAGGGQETQYF.

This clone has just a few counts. The CDR3 nucleotides are TGTGCCAGCAGCTTAGGAATAGGTACCCCCAATCAGCCCCAGCATTTT. Protein sequence: CASSLGIGTPNQPQHF. V and J are TRBV7-9 and TRBJ1-5; D is unresolved. Per the germline V gene, CDR1 is SEHNR and CDR2 is FQNEAQ (reference sequence). V lost 1 base to trimming and J lost 3 bases, with 13 bases between them. There are 16 residues in the CDR3. The full variable domain, rest sourced from reference TRBV7-9 and TRBJ1-5, is DTGVSQNPRHKITKRGQNVTFRCDPISEHNRLYWYRQTLGQGPEFLTYFQNEAQLEKSRLLSDRFSAERPKGSFSTLEIQRTEQGDSAMYLCASSLGIGTPNQPQHFGDGTRLSIL.

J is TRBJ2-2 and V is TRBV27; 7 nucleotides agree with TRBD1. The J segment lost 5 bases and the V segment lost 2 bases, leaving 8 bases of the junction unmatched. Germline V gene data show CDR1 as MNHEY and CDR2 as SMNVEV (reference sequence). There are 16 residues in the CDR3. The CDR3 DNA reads TGTGCCAGCAGTTTAATCAAGCCACAGGGGACCGGGGAGCTGTTTTTT. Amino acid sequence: CASSLIKPQGTGELFF.

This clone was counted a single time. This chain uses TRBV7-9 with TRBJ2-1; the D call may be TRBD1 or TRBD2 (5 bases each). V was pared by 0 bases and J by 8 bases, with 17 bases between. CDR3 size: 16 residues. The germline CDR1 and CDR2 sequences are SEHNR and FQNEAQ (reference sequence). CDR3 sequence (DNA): TGTGCCAGCAGCTTAGCGCGGGTACTAGGGGCGGATGAGCAGTTCTTC. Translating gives CASSLARVLGADEQFF.